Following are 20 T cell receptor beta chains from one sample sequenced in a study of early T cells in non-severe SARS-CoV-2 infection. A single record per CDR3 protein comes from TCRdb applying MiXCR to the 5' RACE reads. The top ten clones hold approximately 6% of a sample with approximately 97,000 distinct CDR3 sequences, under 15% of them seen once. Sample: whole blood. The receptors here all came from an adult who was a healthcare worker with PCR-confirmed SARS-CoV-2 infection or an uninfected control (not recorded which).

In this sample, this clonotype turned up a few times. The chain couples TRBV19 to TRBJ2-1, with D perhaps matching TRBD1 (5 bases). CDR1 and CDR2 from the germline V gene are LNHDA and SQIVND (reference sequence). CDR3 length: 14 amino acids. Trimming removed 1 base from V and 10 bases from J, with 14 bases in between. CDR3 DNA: TGTGCCAGTAGTATAGTAGGGGCCCAAAGGGAGCAGTTCTTC. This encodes CASSIVGAQREQFF.

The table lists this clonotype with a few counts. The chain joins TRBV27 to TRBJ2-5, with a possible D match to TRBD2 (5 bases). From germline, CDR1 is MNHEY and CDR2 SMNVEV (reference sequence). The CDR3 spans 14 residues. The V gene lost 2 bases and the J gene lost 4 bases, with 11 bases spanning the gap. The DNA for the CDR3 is TGTGCCAGCAGTTTAATTGCGGGTGGAGAGACCCAGTACTTC. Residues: CASSLIAGGETQYF.

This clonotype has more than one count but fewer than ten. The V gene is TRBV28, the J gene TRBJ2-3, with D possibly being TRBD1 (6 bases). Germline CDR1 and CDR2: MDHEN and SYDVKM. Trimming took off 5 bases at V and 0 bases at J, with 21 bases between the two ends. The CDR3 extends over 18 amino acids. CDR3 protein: CASSQPGATGLSTDTQYF. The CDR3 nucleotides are TGTGCCAGCAGTCAGCCTGGGGCCACAGGGCTTAGCACAGATACGCAGTATTTT.

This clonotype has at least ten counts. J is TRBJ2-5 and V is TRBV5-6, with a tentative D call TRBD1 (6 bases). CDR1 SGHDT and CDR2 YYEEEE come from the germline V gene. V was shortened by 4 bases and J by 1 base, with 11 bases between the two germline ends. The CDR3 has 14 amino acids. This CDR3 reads CASSRVGAQETQYF. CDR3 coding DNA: TGTGCCAGCAGCAGGGTGGGGGCCCAAGAGACCCAGTACTTC.

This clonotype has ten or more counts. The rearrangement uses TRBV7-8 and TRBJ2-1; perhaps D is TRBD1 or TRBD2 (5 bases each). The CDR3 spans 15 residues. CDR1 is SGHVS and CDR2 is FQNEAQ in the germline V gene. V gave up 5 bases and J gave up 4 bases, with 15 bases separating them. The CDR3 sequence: CASSQRRDPYNEQFF. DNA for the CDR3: TGTGCCAGCAGCCAACGTAGGGACCCTTACAATGAGCAGTTCTTC. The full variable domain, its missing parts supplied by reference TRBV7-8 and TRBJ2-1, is GAGVSQSPRYKVAKRGQDVALRCDPISGHVSLFWYQQALGQGPEFLTYFQNEAQLDKSGLPSDRFFAERPEGSVSTLKIQRTQQEDSAVYLCASSQRRDPYNEQFFGPGTRLTVL.

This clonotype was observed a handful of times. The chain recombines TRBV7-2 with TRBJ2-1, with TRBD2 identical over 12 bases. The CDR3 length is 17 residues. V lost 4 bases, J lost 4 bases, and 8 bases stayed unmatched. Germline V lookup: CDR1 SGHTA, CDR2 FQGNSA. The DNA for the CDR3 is TGTGCCAGCAGCTCATCGTCCGGGACTAGCGGGTACAATGAGCAGTTCTTC. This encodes CASSSSSGTSGYNEQFF.

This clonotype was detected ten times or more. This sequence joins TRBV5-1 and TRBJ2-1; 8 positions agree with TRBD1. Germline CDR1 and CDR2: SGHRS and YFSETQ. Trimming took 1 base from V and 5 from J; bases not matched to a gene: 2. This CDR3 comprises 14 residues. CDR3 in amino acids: CASSLTGQDNEQFF. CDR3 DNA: TGCGCCAGCAGCTTGACGGGACAGGACAATGAGCAGTTCTTC.

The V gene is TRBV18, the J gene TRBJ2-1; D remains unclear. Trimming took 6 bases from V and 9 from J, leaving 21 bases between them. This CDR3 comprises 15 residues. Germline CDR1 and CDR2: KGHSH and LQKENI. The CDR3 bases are TGTGCCAGCTCCCACTCCTCCCGGACGGTTATTGAGCAGTTCTTC. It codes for CASSHSSRTVIEQFF.

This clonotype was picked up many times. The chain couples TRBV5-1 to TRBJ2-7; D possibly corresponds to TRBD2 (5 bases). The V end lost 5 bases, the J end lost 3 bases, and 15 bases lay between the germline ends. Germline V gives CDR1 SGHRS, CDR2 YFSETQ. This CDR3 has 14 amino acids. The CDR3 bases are TGCGCCAGCAGACGGGATACCTCGTTCTACGAGCAGTACTTC. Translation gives CASRRDTSFYEQYF.

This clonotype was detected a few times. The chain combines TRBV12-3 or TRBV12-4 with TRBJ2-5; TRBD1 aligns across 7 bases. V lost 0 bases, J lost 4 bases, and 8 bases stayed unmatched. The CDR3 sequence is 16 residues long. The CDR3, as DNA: TGTGCCAGCAGTTTAGCGCCTGGAAGGGGGCGAGAGACCCAGTACTTC. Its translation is CASSLAPGRGRETQYF.

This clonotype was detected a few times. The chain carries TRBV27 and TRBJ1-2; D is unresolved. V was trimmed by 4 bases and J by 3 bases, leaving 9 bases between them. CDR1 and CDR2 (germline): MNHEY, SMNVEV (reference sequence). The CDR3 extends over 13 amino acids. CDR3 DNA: TGTGCCAGCAGTTCTTCCCGGTACTATGGCTACACCTTC. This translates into CASSSSRYYGYTF.

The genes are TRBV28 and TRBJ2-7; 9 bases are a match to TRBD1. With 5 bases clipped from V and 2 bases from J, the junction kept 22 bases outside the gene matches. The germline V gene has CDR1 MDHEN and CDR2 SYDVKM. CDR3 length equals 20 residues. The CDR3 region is CASSPQPTGGGRPATYEQYF. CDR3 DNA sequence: TGTGCCAGCAGTCCCCAACCCACAGGGGGCGGGCGACCTGCTACCTACGAGCAGTACTTC.

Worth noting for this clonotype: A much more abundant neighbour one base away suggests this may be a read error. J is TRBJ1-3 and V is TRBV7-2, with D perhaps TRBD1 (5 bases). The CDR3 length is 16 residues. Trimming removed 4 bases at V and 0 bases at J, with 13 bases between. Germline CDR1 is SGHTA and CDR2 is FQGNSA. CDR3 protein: CASSSWGRRSGNTIYF. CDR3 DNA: TGTGCCAGCAGCTCCTGGGGACGGCGCTCTGGAAACACCATATATTTT.

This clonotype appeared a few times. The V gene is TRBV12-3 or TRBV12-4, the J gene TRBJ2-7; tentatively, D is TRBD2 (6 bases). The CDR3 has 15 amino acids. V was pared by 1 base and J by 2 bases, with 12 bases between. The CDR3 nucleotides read TGTGCCAGCAGTTTAGAGGGAGGACGACCCTACGAGCAGTACTTC. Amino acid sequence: CASSLEGGRPYEQYF.

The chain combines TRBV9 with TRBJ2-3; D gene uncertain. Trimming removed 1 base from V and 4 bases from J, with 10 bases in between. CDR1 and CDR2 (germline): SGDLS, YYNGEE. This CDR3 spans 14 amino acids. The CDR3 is CASSVSHDPDTQYF. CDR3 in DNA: TGTGCCAGCAGCGTATCCCACGATCCAGATACGCAGTATTTT. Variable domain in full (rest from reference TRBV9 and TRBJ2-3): DSGVTQTPKHLITATGQRVTLRCSPRSGDLSVYWYQQSLDQGLQFLIQYYNGEERAKGNILERFSAQQFPDLHSELNLSSLELGDSALYFCASSVSHDPDTQYFGPGTRLTVL.

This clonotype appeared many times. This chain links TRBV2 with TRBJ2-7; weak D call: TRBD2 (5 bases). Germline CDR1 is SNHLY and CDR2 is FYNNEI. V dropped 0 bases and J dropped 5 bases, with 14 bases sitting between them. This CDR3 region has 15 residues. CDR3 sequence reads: CASSEADGDWDEQYF. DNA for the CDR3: TGTGCCAGCAGTGAAGCCGACGGGGATTGGGACGAGCAGTACTTC.

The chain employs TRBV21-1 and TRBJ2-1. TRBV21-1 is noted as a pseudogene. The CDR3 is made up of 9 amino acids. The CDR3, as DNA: TGTGCCAGCTCTCATGAGCAGTTCTTC. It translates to CASSHEQFF.

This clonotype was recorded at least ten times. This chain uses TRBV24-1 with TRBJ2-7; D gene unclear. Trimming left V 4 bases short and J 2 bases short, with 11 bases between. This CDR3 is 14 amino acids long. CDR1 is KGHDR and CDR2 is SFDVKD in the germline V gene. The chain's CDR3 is CATSDLTNPYEQYF. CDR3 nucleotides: TGTGCCACCAGTGACCTGACAAATCCCTACGAGCAGTACTTC.

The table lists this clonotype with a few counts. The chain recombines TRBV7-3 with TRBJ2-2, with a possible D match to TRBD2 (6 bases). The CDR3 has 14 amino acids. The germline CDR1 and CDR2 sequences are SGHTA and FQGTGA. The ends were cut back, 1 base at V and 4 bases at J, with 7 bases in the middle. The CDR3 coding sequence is TGTGCCAGCAGCTTAATCGGGGGCACCGGGGAGCTGTTTTTT. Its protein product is CASSLIGGTGELFF.

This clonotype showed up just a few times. The CDR3 here is CASSLSRAQETQYF. DNA of the CDR3: TGTGCCAGCAGTTTATCCAGAGCCCAAGAGACCCAGTACTTC. V gene TRBV28 combines with J gene TRBJ2-5; D is unclear. The V gene lost 1 base and the J gene lost 1 base, with 7 bases spanning the gap. The CDR3 consists of 14 residues. CDR1 and CDR2 (germline): MDHEN, SYDVKM.